This T cell receptor (beta chain) was sequenced in a study of CD8 T cell repertoires and HIV-1 epitope variants. V lost 4 bases, J lost 6 bases, and 3 bases stayed unmatched. Germline V gene lookup returns CDR1 SGHTA and CDR2 FQGNSA. The CDR3 has 15 amino acids. For this clone: Its matching antigen is unknown.

Clones were read by immunoSEQ multiplex PCR, and TCRdb kept only the in-frame ones, dropping some. The data hold some 4,400 clones, with 50% to 70% observed a single time. The origin of this receptor is a male donor with HIV. The V call is TRBV7-2, the J call TRBJ2-1; 13 nucleotides line up with TRBD2. The material sequenced was cultured CD8+ T cells derived from PBMCs. This CDR3 is CASSSGLAGFNEQFF. In DNA, the CDR3 is TGTGCCAGCAGCTCGGGACTAGCGGGGTTCAATGAGCAGTTCTTC.